Included here is one TCR beta chain sequence, with context. What it binds is not known. Profiled with immunoSEQ multiplex PCR; TCRdb holds only in-frame clones, not every one. In the table there are around 1.1 million clones, 77% of which are singletons. The sample comes from a study of shared clonotypes between healthy human individuals. Whole-study findings and limits: Generation of non-shared clonotypes was less probable than generation of clonotypes shared by all four donors.

Germline-derived CDR1 and CDR2 are MNHEY and SVGAGI. Trimming left V 2 bases short and J 5 bases short, with 15 bases between. The CDR3 length is 15 residues. This TCR came from a man aged 18 to 29 in good health. Some clones in this sample may be carry-over from other donors' samples. The source material was memory CD4+ T cells from PBMCs. Subset reported: CD45RA-negative fraction. The chain combines TRBV6-5 with TRBJ2-5; TRBD2 is a possible D gene (6 bases). The CDR3 DNA reads as TGTGCCAGCAGTTACCTCGGAGGGGTCGGGGAGACCCAGTACTTC. Translated, it gives CASSYLGGVGETQYF.